Following are 22 T cell receptor beta chains from one sample sequenced in a study of neurological immune-mediated disorders. Each CDR3 protein is one row after TCRdb ran MiXCR on the 5' RACE reads. The sample has tens of thousands of distinct CDR3 sequences, just under 4.5% seen once; the top ten hold approximately 5.3%. The sample comprised PBMCs. These receptors came from a woman between 55 and 75 years old with multiple sclerosis.

Turning to this clonotype: As the CDR3 is not closed by the conserved phenylalanine or tryptophan, this likely results from a read error. The chain combines TRBV20-1 with TRBJ1-6; 9 bases are shared with TRBD1. The CDR3 sequence is 18 residues long. Germline lookup yields CDR1 DFQATT and CDR2 SNEGSKA (reference sequence). V shed 0 bases, J shed 7 bases, and the junction held 13 bases outside the gene matches. CDR3 in DNA: TGCAGTGCTAGAGATGTTCTGGACAGGGGAGCGGGGAATTCACCCCTCCACTGT. It encodes CSARDVLDRGAGNSPLHC.

This clonotype was seen ten or more times. This chain connects TRBV28 to TRBJ1-5; the D is unclear. Germline V gene sequence: CDR1 MDHEN, CDR2 SYDVKM. The V and J ends lost 5 bases and 2 bases respectively, with 13 bases between them. The CDR3 consists of 15 residues. CDR3 loop: CASSQVSRRNQPQHF. In DNA, the CDR3 is TGTGCCAGCAGTCAAGTCTCAAGACGCAATCAGCCCCAGCATTTT.

This clonotype was detected ten times or more. The chain uses TRBV20-1 and TRBJ2-5, with 16 bases fitting TRBD2. Germline V gives CDR1 DFQATT, CDR2 SNEGSKA (reference sequence). V dropped 8 bases and J dropped 5; count of bases not matched to a gene: 11. The length of the CDR3 is 16 residues. DNA of the CDR3: TGCAGTACCGAGGGACTAGCGGGAGGGCCCGGCGAGACCCAGTACTTC. It codes for CSTEGLAGGPGETQYF.

This clonotype was seen at least ten times. The chain recombines TRBV5-5 with TRBJ2-7, with a tentative D call TRBD2 (6 bases). Germline values: CDR1 SGHKS, CDR2 YYEKEE (reference sequence). The CDR3 loop spans 14 amino acids. V was pared by 2 bases and J by 0 bases, with 9 bases between. The CDR3: CASSFYGSSYEQYF. CDR3 coding DNA: TGTGCCAGCAGCTTCTACGGGAGCTCCTACGAGCAGTACTTC.

This clonotype was detected only a few times. The chain recombines TRBV7-2 with TRBJ2-3; D possibly corresponds to TRBD2 (6 bases). The germline V and J ends were trimmed by 4 bases and 0 bases, with 11 bases remaining between them. From germline, CDR1 is SGHTA and CDR2 FQGNSA. This CDR3 contains 15 residues. In nucleotides, the CDR3 is TGTGCCAGCAGCTCCGGCGGGACTAGCACAGATACGCAGTATTTT. This translates into CASSSGGTSTDTQYF. Supplemented by reference TRBV7-2 and TRBJ2-3, the full variable domain reads GAGVSQSPSNKVTEKGKDVELRCDPISGHTALYWYRQSLGQGLEFLIYFQGNSAPDKSGLPSDRFSAERTGGSVSTLTIQRTQQEDSAVYLCASSSGGTSTDTQYFGPGTRLTVL.

The genes are TRBV5-1 and TRBJ2-7, with D possibly being TRBD1 (6 bases). With 4 bases removed from V and 0 bases from J, the gap between germline ends came to 11 bases. This CDR3 has 14 amino acids. In germline, CDR1 is SGHRS, CDR2 YFSETQ. The CDR3 spells CASSEDSLSYEQYF. CDR3 sequence (DNA): TGCGCCAGCAGCGAGGACAGCCTCTCCTACGAGCAGTACTTC.

This clonotype was recorded at least ten times. J is TRBJ1-2 and V is TRBV12-3 or TRBV12-4; D possibly corresponds to TRBD1 (6 bases). CDR3 length: 12 amino acids. V lost 4 bases and J lost 5, with 8 bases in between. The CDR3 DNA reads TGTGCCAGCAGTTCACAGGGATATGGCTACACCTTC. This gives the protein CASSSQGYGYTF.

This clonotype occurred once. This could be a read error, since a much larger clone is one nucleotide away. The rearrangement links TRBV29-1 to TRBJ2-3, with D perhaps given as TRBD1 or TRBD2 (6 bases each). This CDR3 has 11 residues. Germline V gene sequence: CDR1 SQVTM, CDR2 ANQGSEA. With 8 bases removed from V and 4 bases from J, the gap between germline ends came to 10 bases. Written as DNA, the CDR3 is TGCAGCTCACGGGGGCCAGATACGCAGTATTTT. Translating it yields CSSRGPDTQYF.

This clonotype was found a few times. The gene calls are TRBV27 and TRBJ2-1, with TRBD2 matching 8 bases. Germline trimming cut 1 base from V and 9 bases from J; bases unmatched to any gene: 8. The CDR3 has 15 amino acids. CDR1 and CDR2 (germline): MNHEY, SMNVEV (reference sequence). CDR3 in DNA: TGTGCCAGCAGTTTATTACCCGGGGGGGCAAGTGAGCAGTTCTTC. Its protein product is CASSLLPGGASEQFF.

This clonotype was seen many times. V gene TRBV10-2 combines with J gene TRBJ2-1; TRBD2 matches at 8 bases. This CDR3 spans 15 amino acids. V dropped 4 bases and J dropped 0; count of bases not matched to a gene: 2. CDR1 WSHSY and CDR2 SAAADI come from the germline V gene. The CDR3 nucleotides are TGCGCCAGCAGTGGCGGGAGGAGCTCCTACAATGAGCAGTTCTTC. This gives the protein CASSGGRSSYNEQFF.

This clonotype showed up many times. The chain couples TRBV2 to TRBJ1-4; a possible D gene is TRBD1 (6 bases). Germline assignment: CDR1 SNHLY and CDR2 FYNNEI. V shed 3 bases and J shed 7 bases, with 9 bases lying between them. The CDR3 loop spans 13 amino acids. DNA for the CDR3: TGTGCCAGCAGTGACGAGGGGGGTGAAAAACTGTTTTTT. This translates into CASSDEGGEKLFF.

In this sample, this clonotype turned up many times. The V and J genes are TRBV10-3 and TRBJ2-2; 7 bases match TRBD1. After removal of 6 bases from V and 2 bases from J, the junction contained 6 bases not matched to a gene. This CDR3 has 15 residues. Germline CDR1 and CDR2: ENHRY and SYGVKD. The CDR3 DNA is TGTGCCATCAGCACGGGACAGCTAAACACCGGGGAGCTGTTTTTT. This encodes CAISTGQLNTGELFF.

This clonotype showed up many times. The J gene is TRBJ1-1, the V gene TRBV28; the match to TRBD1 covers 8 bases. V was pared by 5 bases and J by 5 bases, with 7 bases of the junction left unmatched. The V gene's germline CDR1 is MDHEN and CDR2 SYDVKM. This CDR3 has 14 residues. The CDR3 region is CASSTQGAYTEAFF. CDR3 in DNA: TGTGCCAGCAGTACCCAGGGGGCTTATACTGAAGCTTTCTTT.

This clonotype was seen a few times. The gene calls are TRBV12-3 or TRBV12-4 and TRBJ2-3; no clear D. CDR3 length: 13 residues. Trimming stripped 5 bases from V and 5 bases from J, with 11 bases between. The CDR3 coding sequence is TGTGCCAGCAGTACCTCTCGGGTAGATACGCAGTATTTT. It codes for CASSTSRVDTQYF.

The chain carries TRBV6-2 or TRBV6-3 and TRBJ2-2, with a weak D call TRBD1 (5 bases). V lost 6 bases and J lost 0, with 8 bases in between. From germline, CDR1 is MNHEY and CDR2 SVGEGT. The CDR3 extends over 14 amino acids. CDR3 bases: TGTGCCAGCAGACAGACAGCGAACACCGGGGAGCTGTTTTTT. Amino acid sequence: CASRQTANTGELFF.

By share, this clonotype counts as medium-sized. The genes are TRBV20-1 and TRBJ1-1, with D possibly TRBD1 on 6 matching bases. The CDR3 is made up of 14 amino acids. Trimming shortened V by 5 bases and J by 3 bases, and 16 bases separated the two germline ends. The V gene's germline CDR1 is DFQATT and CDR2 SNEGSKA (reference sequence). The CDR3 sequence: CSAALLGADTEAFF. Written as DNA, the CDR3 is TGCAGTGCTGCCTTGCTGGGGGCGGACACTGAAGCTTTCTTT.

This clonotype has a count of ten or more. V gene TRBV12-3 or TRBV12-4 combines with J gene TRBJ1-1; 7 nucleotides match TRBD1. The trim removed 5 bases at V and 5 bases at J, leaving 5 bases unmatched. There are 13 residues in the CDR3. CDR3 sequence (DNA): TGTGCCAGCAGTACTTACAGGGGAACTGAAGCTTTCTTT. This encodes CASSTYRGTEAFF.

This clonotype was recorded many times. The chain combines TRBV9 with TRBJ2-2, with 9 bases lining up with TRBD1. CDR3 length: 16 residues. Germline loops: CDR1 SGDLS, CDR2 YYNGEE. V gave up 4 bases and J gave up 4 bases; unmatched junction bases: 8. The CDR3 nucleotides read TGTGCCAGCAGCTCTCGGACAGGGGTTTCCACCGGGGAGCTGTTTTTT. Protein: CASSSRTGVSTGELFF.

This clonotype is medium-sized in the sample. This chain connects TRBV10-1 to TRBJ1-5; no reliable D call. Per the germline V gene, CDR1 is WNHNN and CDR2 is SYGVQD (reference sequence). V was shortened by 9 bases and J by 4 bases, with 1 base between the two germline ends. The CDR3 loop spans 9 amino acids. For the CDR3, the DNA is TGCGCCAGAAATCAGCCCCAGCATTTT. Encoded protein: CARNQPQHF.

This clonotype was recorded a few times. The chain employs TRBV24-1 and TRBJ2-2; D may be TRBD2 (6 bases). From germline, CDR1 is KGHDR and CDR2 SFDVKD. The germline V and J ends were trimmed by 10 bases and 4 bases, with 12 bases remaining between them. The CDR3 spans 13 residues. CDR3 protein: CATRRETTGELFF. The CDR3 nucleotides read TGTGCCACGCGGAGGGAGACCACCGGGGAGCTGTTTTTT.

There are many counts of this clonotype. The chain uses TRBV5-1 and TRBJ1-3; no clear D gene. Trimming took 0 bases from V and 3 from J, leaving 4 bases between them. The CDR3 runs to 13 residues. Germline CDR1 reads SGHRS; CDR2 reads YFSETQ. The CDR3 reads CASSLEYGNTIYF. As DNA, the CDR3 is TGCGCCAGCAGCTTGGAGTATGGAAACACCATATATTTT.

This clonotype occurred a few times. V is TRBV5-1 and J is TRBJ2-3, with a possible D match to TRBD2 (5 bases). This CDR3 region has 15 residues. Trimming removed 0 bases from V and 2 bases from J, with 10 bases in between. Germline lookup yields CDR1 SGHRS and CDR2 YFSETQ. For the CDR3, the DNA is TGCGCCAGCAGCTTGGAGGCGGGCAACACAGATACGCAGTATTTT. Its protein is CASSLEAGNTDTQYF. Looking up the rest from reference TRBV5-1 and TRBJ2-3 gives the full variable domain: KAGVTQTPRYLIKTRGQQVTLSCSPISGHRSVSWYQQTPGQGLQFLFEYFSETQRNKGNFPGRFSGRQFSNSRSEMNVSTLELGDSALYLCASSLEAGNTDTQYFGPGTRLTVL.